The clone carrying this T cell receptor (beta chain) was seen repeatedly, ten times or more. Its antigen is not identified. These data belong to a study of regulatory T cells in long-lasting Graves disease. Study at large: Over 5 years on antithyroid drugs plus positive TSH receptor antibodies marked Graves' disease as persistent.

Findings and caveats of the study: Segments TRBV28, TRBJ1-2 and TRBJ2-5 showed preferential usage in persistent disease.

The length of the CDR3 is 17 residues. Germline V CDR1 and CDR2: MNHEY, SMNVEV (reference sequence). V gave up 5 bases and J gave up 7 bases; unmatched junction bases: 12. Researchers made TCR beta libraries by using iRepertoire HTBI primers and running Arm-PCR on CDR3 regions. TCRdb reprocessed the multiplex PCR reads via MiXCR and lists one record per CDR3 protein. Here the sample spans around 460,000 distinct CDR3 sequences, roughly 23% being singletons. Documented time point: persistent/refractory GD, antithyroid drugs over 5 years with positive TRAb. Isolated PBMC RNA provided the starting material for the TCR library. An endocrinology department in Xi'an, China, recruited the patients.

The V call is TRBV27, the J call TRBJ2-2; 11 bases are shared with TRBD2. The sequence derives from a female donor with Graves disease. The specimen was peripheral blood mononuclear cells (PBMCs), collected when the disease was refractory, from a patient treated with antithyroid drugs. The CDR3 DNA reads TGTGCCAGCAGTCCCATAGCGGGAGGGACTATAGGCGGGGAGCTGTTTTTT. This gives the protein CASSPIAGGTIGGELFF.